This T cell receptor (beta chain) was captured in a study of vaccination and CD4 T cells after COVID-19. With 3 bases clipped from V and 7 bases from J, the junction kept 7 bases outside the gene matches. The CDR3 extends over 14 amino acids. CDR1 SGHNT and CDR2 YENEEA come from the germline V gene. Treatment denoted: approximately 10-day PBMC culture with coronavirus spike peptide pools or control peptides (ViraFEST assay). Once obtained from cultured CD4+ T cells, the DNA was sequenced using the Oncomine TCR Beta short-read assay. A single record per CDR3 protein comes from TCRdb applying MiXCR to the PCR reads. The data show fewer than 7,000 distinct CDR3 sequences, roughly 50% seen once. In regard to this clonotype: Its specificity is unknown.

Source material: CD4+ T cells from blood, cultured in vitro. The V and J genes are TRBV11-3 and TRBJ2-3; TRBD1 aligns across 7 bases. This receptor was obtained from a human donor who had recovered from COVID-19. This CDR3 is CASSLYRGVHTQYF. The CDR3 DNA reads TGTGCCAGCAGCTTGTACAGGGGTGTACATACGCAGTATTTT.